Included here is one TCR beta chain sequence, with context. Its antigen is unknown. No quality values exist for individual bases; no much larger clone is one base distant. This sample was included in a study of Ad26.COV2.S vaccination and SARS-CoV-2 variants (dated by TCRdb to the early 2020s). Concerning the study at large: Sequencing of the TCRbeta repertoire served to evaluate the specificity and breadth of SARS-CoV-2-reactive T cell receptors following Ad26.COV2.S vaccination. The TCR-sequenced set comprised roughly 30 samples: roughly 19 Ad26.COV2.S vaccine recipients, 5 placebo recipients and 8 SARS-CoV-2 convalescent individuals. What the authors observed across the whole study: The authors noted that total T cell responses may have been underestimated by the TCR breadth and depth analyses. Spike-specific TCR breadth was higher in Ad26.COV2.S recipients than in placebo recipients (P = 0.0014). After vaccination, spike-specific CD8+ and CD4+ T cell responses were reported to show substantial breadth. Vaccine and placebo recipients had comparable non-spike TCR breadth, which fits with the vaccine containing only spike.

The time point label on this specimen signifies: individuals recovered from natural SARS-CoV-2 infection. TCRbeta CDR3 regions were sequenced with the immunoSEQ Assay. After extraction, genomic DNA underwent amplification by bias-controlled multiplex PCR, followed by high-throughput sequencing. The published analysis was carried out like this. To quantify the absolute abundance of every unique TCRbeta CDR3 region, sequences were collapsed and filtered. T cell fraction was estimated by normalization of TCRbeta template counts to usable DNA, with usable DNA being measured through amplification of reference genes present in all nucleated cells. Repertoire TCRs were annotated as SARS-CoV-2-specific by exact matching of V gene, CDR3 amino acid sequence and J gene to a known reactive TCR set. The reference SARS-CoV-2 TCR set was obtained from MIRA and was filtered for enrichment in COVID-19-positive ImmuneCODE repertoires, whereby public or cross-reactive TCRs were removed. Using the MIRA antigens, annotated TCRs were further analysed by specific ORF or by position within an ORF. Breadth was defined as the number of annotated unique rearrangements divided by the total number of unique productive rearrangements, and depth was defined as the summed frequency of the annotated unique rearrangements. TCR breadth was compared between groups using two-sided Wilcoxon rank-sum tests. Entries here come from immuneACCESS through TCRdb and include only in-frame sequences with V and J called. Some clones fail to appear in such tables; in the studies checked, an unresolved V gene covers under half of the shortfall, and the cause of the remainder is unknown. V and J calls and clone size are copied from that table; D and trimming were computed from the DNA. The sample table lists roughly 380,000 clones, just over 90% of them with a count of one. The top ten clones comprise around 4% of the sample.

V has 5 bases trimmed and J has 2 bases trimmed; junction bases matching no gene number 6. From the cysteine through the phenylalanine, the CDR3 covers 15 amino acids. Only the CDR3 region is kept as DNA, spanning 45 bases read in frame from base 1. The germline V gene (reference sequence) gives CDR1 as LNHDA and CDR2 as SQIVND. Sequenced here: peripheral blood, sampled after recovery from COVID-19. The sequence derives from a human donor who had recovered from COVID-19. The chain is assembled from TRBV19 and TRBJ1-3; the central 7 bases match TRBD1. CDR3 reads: CASSPQGNAGNTIYF. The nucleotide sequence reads TGTGCCAGTAGTCCACAGGGGAACGCTGGAAACACCATATATTTT. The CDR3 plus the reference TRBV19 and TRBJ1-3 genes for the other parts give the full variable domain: DGGITQSPKYLFRKEGQNVTLSCEQNLNHDAMYWYRQDPGQGLRLIYYSQIVNDFQKGDIAEGYSVSREKKESFPLTVTSAQKNPTAFYLCASSPQGNAGNTIYFGEGSWLTVV.